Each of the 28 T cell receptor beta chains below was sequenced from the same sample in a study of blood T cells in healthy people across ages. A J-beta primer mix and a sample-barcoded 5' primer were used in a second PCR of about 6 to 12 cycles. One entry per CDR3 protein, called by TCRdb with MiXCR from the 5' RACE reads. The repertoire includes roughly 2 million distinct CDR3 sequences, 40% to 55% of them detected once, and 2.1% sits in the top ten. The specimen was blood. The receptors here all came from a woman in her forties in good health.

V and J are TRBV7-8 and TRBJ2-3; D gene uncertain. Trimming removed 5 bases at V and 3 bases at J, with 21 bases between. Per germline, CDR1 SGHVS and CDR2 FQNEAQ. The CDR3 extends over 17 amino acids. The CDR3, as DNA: TGTGCCAGCAGCCGCCAGACTGTAATAGAGAGGACAGATACGCAGTATTTT. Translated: CASSRQTVIERTDTQYF.

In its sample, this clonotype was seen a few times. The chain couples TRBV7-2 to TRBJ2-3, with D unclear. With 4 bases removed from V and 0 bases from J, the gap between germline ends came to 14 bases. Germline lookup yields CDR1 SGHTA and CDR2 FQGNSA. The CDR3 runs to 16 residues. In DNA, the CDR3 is TGTGCCAGCAGCTCGACCTTCGAGTGGAGCACAGATACGCAGTATTTT. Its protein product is CASSSTFEWSTDTQYF.

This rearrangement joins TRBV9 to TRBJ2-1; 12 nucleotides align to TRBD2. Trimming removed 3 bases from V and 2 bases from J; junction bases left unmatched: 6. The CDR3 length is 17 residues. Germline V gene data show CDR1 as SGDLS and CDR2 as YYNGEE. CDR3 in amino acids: CASSALTSGGPYNEQFF. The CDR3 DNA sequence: TGTGCCAGCAGCGCCTTGACTAGCGGGGGTCCCTACAATGAGCAGTTCTTC. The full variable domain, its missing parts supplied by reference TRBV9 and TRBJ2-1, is DSGVTQTPKHLITATGQRVTLRCSPRSGDLSVYWYQQSLDQGLQFLIQYYNGEERAKGNILERFSAQQFPDLHSELNLSSLELGDSALYFCASSALTSGGPYNEQFFGPGTRLTVL.

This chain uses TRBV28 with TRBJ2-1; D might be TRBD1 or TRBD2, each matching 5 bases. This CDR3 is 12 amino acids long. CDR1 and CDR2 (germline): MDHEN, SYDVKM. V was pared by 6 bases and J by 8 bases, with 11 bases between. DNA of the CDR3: TGTGCCAGCAGCTGGGGGTCGGATGAGCAGTTCTTC. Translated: CASSWGSDEQFF.

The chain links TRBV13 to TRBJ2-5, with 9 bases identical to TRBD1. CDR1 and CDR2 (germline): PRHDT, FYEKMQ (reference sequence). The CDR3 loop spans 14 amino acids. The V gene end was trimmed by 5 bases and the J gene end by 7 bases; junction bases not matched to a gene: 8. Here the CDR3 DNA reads TGTGCCAGCAGCGTAACAGGGGGCGGCCGGACCCAGTACTTC. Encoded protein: CASSVTGGGRTQYF.

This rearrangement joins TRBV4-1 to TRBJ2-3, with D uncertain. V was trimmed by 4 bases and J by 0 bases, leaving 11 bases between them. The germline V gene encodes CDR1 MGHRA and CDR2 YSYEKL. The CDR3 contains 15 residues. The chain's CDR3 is CASSRNTASTDTQYF. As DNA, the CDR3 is TGCGCCAGCAGCCGGAACACCGCTAGCACAGATACGCAGTATTTT.

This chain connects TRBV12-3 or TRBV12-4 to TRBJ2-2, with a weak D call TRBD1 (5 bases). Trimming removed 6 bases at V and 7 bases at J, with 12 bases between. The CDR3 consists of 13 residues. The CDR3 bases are TGTGCCAGCAGACCCCGACAGATCGGGGAGCTGTTTTTT. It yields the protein CASRPRQIGELFF.

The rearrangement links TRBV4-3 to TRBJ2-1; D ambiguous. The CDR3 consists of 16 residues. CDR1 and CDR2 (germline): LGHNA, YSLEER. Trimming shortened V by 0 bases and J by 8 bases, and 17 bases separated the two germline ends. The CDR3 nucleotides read TGCGCCAGCAGCCAAGATAGGGCCCAGCTATTTGATGAGCAGTTCTTC. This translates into CASSQDRAQLFDEQFF.

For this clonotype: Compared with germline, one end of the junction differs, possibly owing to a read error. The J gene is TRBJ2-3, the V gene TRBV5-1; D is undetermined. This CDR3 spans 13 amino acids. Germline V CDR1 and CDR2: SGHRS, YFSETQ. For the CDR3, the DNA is TGCGCCGGCAGCTTGGCCTTGGCAGATACGCAGTATTTT. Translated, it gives CAGSLALADTQYF. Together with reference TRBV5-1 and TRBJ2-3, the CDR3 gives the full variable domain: KAGVTQTPRYLIKTRGQQVTLSCSPISGHRSVSWYQQTPGQGLQFLFEYFSETQRNKGNFPGRFSGRQFSNSRSEMNVSTLELGDSALYLCAGSLALADTQYFGPGTRLTVL.

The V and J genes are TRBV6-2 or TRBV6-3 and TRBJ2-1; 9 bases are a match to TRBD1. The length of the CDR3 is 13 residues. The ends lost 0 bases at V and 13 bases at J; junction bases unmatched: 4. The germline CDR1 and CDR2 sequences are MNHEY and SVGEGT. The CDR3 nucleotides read TGTGCCAGCAGTTACTCGACAGGGGGAAATCAGTTCTTC. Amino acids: CASSYSTGGNQFF.

This CDR3 reads CASSLSRGRSSYNEQFF. CDR3 bases: TGTGCCAGCAGCTTATCGAGGGGGCGGAGCTCCTACAATGAGCAGTTCTTC. The rearrangement joins TRBV13 to TRBJ2-1; 7 nucleotides line up with TRBD1. The germline V gene has CDR1 PRHDT and CDR2 FYEKMQ (reference sequence). V shed 2 bases and J 0 bases; nucleotides not matched to a gene: 7. CDR3 length: 17 amino acids.

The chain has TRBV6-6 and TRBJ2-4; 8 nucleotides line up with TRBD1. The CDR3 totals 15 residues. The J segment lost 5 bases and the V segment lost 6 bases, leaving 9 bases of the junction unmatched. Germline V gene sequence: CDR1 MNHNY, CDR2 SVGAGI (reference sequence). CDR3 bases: TGTGCCAGCAGGATCGGCGGACAGGGTGAAAACATTCAGTACTTC. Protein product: CASRIGGQGENIQYF.

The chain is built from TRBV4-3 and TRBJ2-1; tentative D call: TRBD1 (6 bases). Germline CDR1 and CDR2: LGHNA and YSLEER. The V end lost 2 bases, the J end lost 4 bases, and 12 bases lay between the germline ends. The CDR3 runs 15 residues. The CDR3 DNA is TGCGCCAGCAGCCAAAACGACAGGCCTTACAATGAGCAGTTCTTC. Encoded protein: CASSQNDRPYNEQFF.

CDR3 DNA sequence: TGTGCCAGCAGTGTGACTAGCGGGGGGGTACAAGAGACCCAGTACTTC. Translating it yields CASSVTSGGVQETQYF. The chain is built from TRBV12-3 or TRBV12-4 and TRBJ2-5; 14 bases agree with TRBD2. The CDR3 spans 16 residues. Losses at the gene ends were 5 bases for V and 2 bases for J; bases not matched to a gene: 4.

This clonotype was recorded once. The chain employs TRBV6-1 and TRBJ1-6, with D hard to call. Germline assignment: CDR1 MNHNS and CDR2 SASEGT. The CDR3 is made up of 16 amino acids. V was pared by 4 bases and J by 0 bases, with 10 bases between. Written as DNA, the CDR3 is TGTGCCAGCAGTGTCGTTGTGAGCTCCTATAATTCACCCCTCCACTTT. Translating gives CASSVVVSSYNSPLHF.

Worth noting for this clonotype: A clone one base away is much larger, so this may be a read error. The CDR3 region is CASSPRDRFGEQYF. Here the CDR3 DNA reads TGTGCCAGCAGCCCCCGGGACAGGTTCGGTGAGCAGTACTTC. The genes are TRBV3-1 and TRBJ2-1; 8 positions match TRBD1. The J call may be in error: the DNA end matches TRBJ2-7 better. CDR3 size: 14 residues. The germline CDR1 and CDR2 sequences are LGHDT and YNNKEL (reference sequence).

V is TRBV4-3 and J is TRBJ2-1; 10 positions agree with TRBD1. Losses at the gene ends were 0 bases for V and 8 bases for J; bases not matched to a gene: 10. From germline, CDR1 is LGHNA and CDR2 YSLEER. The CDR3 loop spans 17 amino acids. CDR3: CASSQDPGTGVRDEQFF. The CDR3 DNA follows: TGCGCCAGCAGCCAAGATCCGGGGACAGGGGTAAGAGATGAGCAGTTCTTC.

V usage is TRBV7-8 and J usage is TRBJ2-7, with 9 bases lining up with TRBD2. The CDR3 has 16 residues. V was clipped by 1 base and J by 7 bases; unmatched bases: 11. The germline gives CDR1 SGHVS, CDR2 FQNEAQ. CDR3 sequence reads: CASSLEGAGGPSEQYF. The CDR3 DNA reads TGTGCCAGCAGCTTAGAGGGGGCGGGGGGGCCGAGTGAGCAGTACTTC.

The CDR3 is CASSVTPDGGTQYF. CDR3 nucleotides: TGTGCCAGCAGCGTAACGCCAGACGGCGGGACCCAGTACTTC. The rearrangement joins TRBV9 to TRBJ2-7, with D uncertain. The tail of the sequence fits TRBJ2-5 better, so the J call may be wrong. CDR3 length: 14 residues. Germline loops: CDR1 SGDLS, CDR2 YYNGEE.

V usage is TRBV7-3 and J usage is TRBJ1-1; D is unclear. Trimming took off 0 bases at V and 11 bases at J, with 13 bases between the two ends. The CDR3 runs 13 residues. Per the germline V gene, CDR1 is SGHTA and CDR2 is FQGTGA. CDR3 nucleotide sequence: TGTGCCAGCAGCTTAACGGCAGTAGCCGGGGCTTTCTTT. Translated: CASSLTAVAGAFF.

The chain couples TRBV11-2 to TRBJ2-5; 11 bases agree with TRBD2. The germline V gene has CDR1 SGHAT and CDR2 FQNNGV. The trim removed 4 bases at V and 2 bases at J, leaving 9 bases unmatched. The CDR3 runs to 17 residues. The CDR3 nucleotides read TGTGCCAGCAGCTCGTTAGGGACTAGCGGCTTACAAGAGACCCAGTACTTC. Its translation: CASSSLGTSGLQETQYF.

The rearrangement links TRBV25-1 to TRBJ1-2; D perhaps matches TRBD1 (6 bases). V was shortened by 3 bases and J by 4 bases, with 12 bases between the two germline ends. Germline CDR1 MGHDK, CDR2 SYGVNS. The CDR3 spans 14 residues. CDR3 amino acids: CASSEQGFSYGYTF. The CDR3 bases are TGTGCCAGCAGTGAGCAGGGGTTTAGCTATGGCTACACCTTC.

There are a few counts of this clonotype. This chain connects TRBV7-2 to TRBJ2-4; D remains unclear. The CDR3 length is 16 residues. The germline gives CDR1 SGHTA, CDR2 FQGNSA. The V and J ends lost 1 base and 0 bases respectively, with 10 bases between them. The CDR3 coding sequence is TGTGCCAGCAGCTTAGGATCCGGCCTAGCCAAAAACATTCAGTACTTC. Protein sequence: CASSLGSGLAKNIQYF.

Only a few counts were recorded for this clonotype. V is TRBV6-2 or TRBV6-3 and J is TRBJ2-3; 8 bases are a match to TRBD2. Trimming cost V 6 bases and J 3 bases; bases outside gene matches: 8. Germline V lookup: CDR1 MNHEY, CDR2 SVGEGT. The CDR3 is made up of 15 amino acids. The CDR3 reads CASSLRGTRTDTQYF. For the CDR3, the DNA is TGTGCCAGCAGCCTTAGGGGGACTAGGACAGATACGCAGTATTTT.

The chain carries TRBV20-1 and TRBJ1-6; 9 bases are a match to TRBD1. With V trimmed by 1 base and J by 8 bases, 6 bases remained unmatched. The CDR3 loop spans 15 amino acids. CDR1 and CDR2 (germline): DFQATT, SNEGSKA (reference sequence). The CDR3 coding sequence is TGCAGTGCTAGAGGGCGGGACAGGGAATATTCACCCCTCCACTTT. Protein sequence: CSARGRDREYSPLHF.

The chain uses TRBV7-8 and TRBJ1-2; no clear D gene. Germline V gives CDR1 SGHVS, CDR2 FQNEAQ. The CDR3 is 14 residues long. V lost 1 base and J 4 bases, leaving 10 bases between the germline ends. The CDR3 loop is CASSLGLGSYGYTF. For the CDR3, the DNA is TGTGCCAGCAGCTTAGGGTTAGGGAGCTATGGCTACACCTTC.

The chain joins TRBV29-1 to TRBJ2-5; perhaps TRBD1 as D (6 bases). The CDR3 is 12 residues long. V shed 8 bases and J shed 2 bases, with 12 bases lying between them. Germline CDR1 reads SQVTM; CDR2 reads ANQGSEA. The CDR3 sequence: CSLRGVQETQYF. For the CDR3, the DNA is TGCAGCCTCAGGGGAGTTCAAGAGACCCAGTACTTC.

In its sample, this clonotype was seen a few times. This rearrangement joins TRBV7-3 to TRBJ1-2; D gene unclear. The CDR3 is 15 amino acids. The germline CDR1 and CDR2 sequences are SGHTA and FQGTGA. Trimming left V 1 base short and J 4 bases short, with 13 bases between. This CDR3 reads CASSLNLQALYGYTF. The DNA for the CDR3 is TGTGCCAGCAGCTTAAACCTGCAGGCGCTCTATGGCTACACCTTC.